This paragraph reports one T cell receptor beta chain. TCRdb recomputed calls from the RT-PCR reads with MiXCR, one row per CDR3 protein. Found here are about 700,000 distinct CDR3 sequences, around 14% of them singletons; the top ten hold 3.6%. This clonotype originated in a female donor in good health, serving as a healthy control. The sample consisted of memory CD4+ T cells from blood.

For the CDR3, the DNA is TGTGCCAGCAGCTTAGCGCGGACAGCACCCTGGGGCTATGGCTACACCTTC. Translation: CASSLARTAPWGYGYTF. The chain has TRBV7-2 and TRBJ1-2, with D perhaps TRBD1 (6 bases). Germline V gene sequence: CDR1 SGHTA, CDR2 FQGNSA. This CDR3 is built from 17 residues. Trimming pared 0 bases from V and 4 bases from J, leaving 18 bases between.